Listed here are 32 T cell receptor beta chains from one sample, sequenced in a study of T cells in Graves' hyperthyroidism and ophthalmopathy. Researchers amplified the TCR beta CDR3 regions from RNA transcripts. During a first-round RT-PCR of the TCR CDR3, the HTBI primer set was used. TCRdb called the multiplex PCR reads again in MiXCR, with one record for every CDR3 protein. The sample lists over 650,000 distinct CDR3 sequences, less than 45% occurring once. The source material was peripheral blood or thyroid tissue (not recorded which). These receptor sequences come from an adult man with Graves' disease, either hyperthyroidism or ophthalmopathy (not recorded which).

There are a few counts of this clonotype. V usage is TRBV20-1 and J usage is TRBJ2-5, with D tentatively TRBD1 or TRBD2 (5 bases each). The length of the CDR3 is 18 residues. Germline loops: CDR1 DFQATT, CDR2 SNEGSKA (reference sequence). Between the trimmed V and J ends, which lost 0 bases and 2 bases, there was a span of 22 bases. CDR3 nucleotide sequence: TGCAGTGCTAGAGAAGACCGACTACCCGGTTGGGGGCAAGAGACCCAGTACTTC. The encoded protein is CSAREDRLPGWGQETQYF.

This clonotype has just a few counts. The chain is built from TRBV20-1 and TRBJ1-2, with 8 bases fitting TRBD1. The CDR3 has 14 residues. Trimming removed 1 base from V and 4 bases from J; junction bases left unmatched: 5. Germline-derived CDR1 and CDR2 are DFQATT and SNEGSKA (reference sequence). CDR3: CSARVTGTGYGYTF. The CDR3 DNA reads TGCAGTGCTAGAGTAACCGGGACAGGCTATGGCTACACCTTC.

This clonotype was seen many times. The rearrangement links TRBV7-2 to TRBJ2-7; D remains ambiguous. Germline CDR1 reads SGHTA; CDR2 reads FQGNSA. The CDR3 has 13 residues. The germline V and J ends were trimmed by 1 base and 7 bases, with 11 bases remaining between them. As DNA, the CDR3 is TGTGCCAGCAGCTTAGGGATAGCAAGGGAGCAGTACTTC. It is translated as CASSLGIAREQYF.

The chain has TRBV7-9 and TRBJ2-5; 12 bases fit TRBD1. Germline assignment: CDR1 SEHNR and CDR2 FQNEAQ (reference sequence). The CDR3 contains 15 residues. V lost 11 bases and J lost 5; bases outside the gene matches: 12. CDR3 in DNA: TGTGCCTGGAGTTTAGGGACAGGGGGCATCGAGACCCAGTACTTC. It yields the protein CAWSLGTGGIETQYF.

This clonotype was seen many times. J is TRBJ1-5 and V is TRBV15; D is ambiguous. Trimming shortened V by 2 bases and J by 3 bases, and 11 bases separated the two germline ends. CDR3 length: 15 residues. The germline gives CDR1 LNHNV, CDR2 YYDKDF (reference sequence). The CDR3 region is CATSRHRDSNQPQHF. Written as DNA, the CDR3 is TGTGCCACCAGCAGACATCGGGATTCCAATCAGCCCCAGCATTTT.

This clonotype turned up a few times. The chain employs TRBV20-1 and TRBJ2-7, with 8 bases fitting TRBD2. Germline V gene sequence: CDR1 DFQATT, CDR2 SNEGSKA (reference sequence). There are 14 residues in the CDR3. J gave up 0 bases and V 3 bases, and 4 bases lay outside the gene matches. The CDR3 region has the DNA TGCAGTGCTAGGACTAGCGCTGCCTCCTACGAGCAGTACTTC. The encoded protein is CSARTSAASYEQYF.

This chain uses TRBV14 with TRBJ1-3; 10 bases agree with TRBD1. CDR3 length: 16 residues. V lost 4 bases to trimming and J lost 8 bases; unmatched junction nucleotides: 11. Germline CDR1 SGHDN, CDR2 FVKESK. In DNA form, the CDR3 reads TGTGCCAGCAGCCTCCTCGGCGGGACAGGGGTTTACACCATATATTTT. It is translated as CASSLLGGTGVYTIYF.

The chain couples TRBV7-8 to TRBJ2-7; D gene uncertain. Germline V lookup: CDR1 SGHVS, CDR2 FQNEAQ. V lost 5 bases and J 3 bases, leaving 14 bases between the germline ends. The CDR3 consists of 14 residues. The CDR3 DNA reads as TGTGCCAGCAGCACGCCCCTGGCCCGCTACGAGCAGTACTTC. It translates to CASSTPLARYEQYF.

A word on this clonotype: The conserved final phenylalanine or tryptophan is absent from the CDR3, which likely points to a read error. It is unclear where the CDR3 begins or ends on the DNA, so no DNA is shown, and the CDR3 is as TCRdb lists it. J is TRBJ1-4 and V is TRBV29-1. Germline V gene lookup returns CDR1 SQVTM and CDR2 ANQGSEA. The length of the CDR3 is 10 amino acids, counting both ends. Here the CDR3 reads CSVARGGKRG.

V is TRBV10-1 and J is TRBJ2-7; the D gene is possibly TRBD2 (6 bases). V was clipped by 7 bases and J by 0 bases, with 10 bases between them. The CDR3 runs 13 residues. CDR1 and CDR2 from the germline V gene are WNHNN and SYGVQD (reference sequence). The CDR3 reads CASTKTSSYEQYF. The CDR3 DNA sequence: TGCGCCAGCACTAAGACTAGCTCCTACGAGCAGTACTTC.

This chain links TRBV6-5 with TRBJ1-5; unclear D gene. CDR1 and CDR2 from the germline V gene are MNHEY and SVGAGI. The CDR3 has 15 residues. Trimming removed 0 bases from V and 0 bases from J, with 6 bases in between. The CDR3 region is CASSYSWDSNQPQHF. DNA for the CDR3: TGTGCCAGCAGTTACTCATGGGATAGCAATCAGCCCCAGCATTTT.

This chain links TRBV19 with TRBJ1-5, with a tentative D call TRBD1 (5 bases). The CDR3 is made up of 16 amino acids. Germline assignment: CDR1 LNHDA and CDR2 SQIVND (reference sequence). The V and J ends lost 3 bases and 0 bases respectively, with 12 bases between them. CDR3 protein: CASSIIGEYSNQPQHF. The CDR3 DNA is TGTGCCAGTAGTATTATAGGGGAATATAGCAATCAGCCCCAGCATTTT.

The chain couples TRBV9 to TRBJ2-2; TRBD1 aligns across 7 bases. The CDR3 is 16 residues long. Germline CDR1 reads SGDLS; CDR2 reads YYNGEE. V shed 8 bases and J 0 bases; nucleotides not matched to a gene: 10. In nucleotides, the CDR3 is TGTGCCAGAAGCAGTGGACAGGCATCGAACACCGGGGAGCTGTTTTTT. This translates into CARSSGQASNTGELFF. Variable domain in full (rest from reference TRBV9 and TRBJ2-2): DSGVTQTPKHLITATGQRVTLRCSPRSGDLSVYWYQQSLDQGLQFLIQYYNGEERAKGNILERFSAQQFPDLHSELNLSSLELGDSALYFCARSSGQASNTGELFFGEGSRLTVL.

This clonotype came up a few times. The V gene is TRBV12-3 or TRBV12-4, the J gene TRBJ1-6, with 8 bases identical to TRBD1. V gave up 5 bases and J gave up 4 bases; unmatched junction bases: 7. CDR3 length: 16 residues. In DNA form, the CDR3 reads TGTGCCAGCAGTACGGACAGGGAGGGGTATAATTCACCCCTCCACTTT. It translates to CASSTDREGYNSPLHF.

This chain joins TRBV20-1 and TRBJ1-2; TRBD1 matches at 10 bases. The ends lost 2 bases at V and 6 bases at J; junction bases unmatched: 12. CDR1 DFQATT and CDR2 SNEGSKA come from the germline V gene (reference sequence). This CDR3 has 16 amino acids. CDR3 in amino acids: CSARQPGTGEVDGYTF. The CDR3 DNA sequence: TGCAGTGCTAGACAACCCGGGACAGGGGAGGTGGATGGCTACACCTTC.

Of note for this clonotype: Since the CDR3 does not end with the conserved phenylalanine or tryptophan, this likely comes from a read error. J is TRBJ2-7 and V is TRBV7-8; 11 bases are shared with TRBD2. Germline V gene data show CDR1 as SGHVS and CDR2 as FQNEAQ. There are 15 residues in the CDR3. The V gene end was trimmed by 1 base and the J gene end by 5 bases; junction bases not matched to a gene: 4. CDR3 in DNA: TGTGCCAGCAGCTTAGTAGCGGGAGGGTTCAACGAGCAGTACATC. It translates to CASSLVAGGFNEQYI.

The chain carries TRBV20-1 and TRBJ1-5, with D perhaps matching TRBD1 (6 bases). V dropped 0 bases and J dropped 0 bases, with 18 bases sitting between them. The V gene's germline CDR1 is DFQATT and CDR2 SNEGSKA (reference sequence). The CDR3 has 18 residues. The CDR3 sequence: CSARDSGRGGDSNQPQHF. CDR3 coding DNA: TGCAGTGCTAGAGATTCAGGCAGGGGAGGAGATAGCAATCAGCCCCAGCATTTT.

There are many counts of this clonotype. The CDR3 sequence is CATSETGGPEAFF. The CDR3 DNA reads TGTGCCACCAGCGAGACAGGGGGCCCTGAAGCTTTCTTT. V is TRBV15 and J is TRBJ1-1; 10 nucleotides line up with TRBD1. Per the germline V gene, CDR1 is LNHNV and CDR2 is YYDKDF (reference sequence). The CDR3 extends over 13 amino acids. After removal of 5 bases from V and 6 bases from J, the junction contained 3 bases not matched to a gene.

Concerning this clonotype itself: A much larger clone is a single base away; this may be a read error. As the CDR3 is not closed by the conserved phenylalanine or tryptophan, this likely results from a read error. The CDR3 protein is CASSLPAHKYYEQYS. Here the CDR3 DNA reads TGTGCCAGCAGCTTACCGGCCCACAAATACTACGAGCAGTACTCC. This chain joins TRBV7-8 and TRBJ2-7; D is unclear. Trimming removed 2 bases at V and 3 bases at J, with 14 bases between. This CDR3 comprises 15 residues. Germline-derived CDR1 and CDR2 are SGHVS and FQNEAQ.

At least ten counts were recorded for this clonotype. The V and J genes are TRBV7-9 and TRBJ1-6; 7 bases line up with TRBD1. The length of the CDR3 is 16 residues. Per the germline V gene, CDR1 is SEHNR and CDR2 is FQNEAQ (reference sequence). Trimming cost V 4 bases and J 6 bases; bases outside gene matches: 9. CDR3 amino acids: CASSSSRTGLNSPLHF. As DNA, the CDR3 is TGTGCCAGCAGCTCATCCCGGACAGGTCTTAATTCACCCCTCCACTTT. The full variable domain, completed using reference TRBV7-9 and TRBJ1-6, is DTGVSQNPRHKITKRGQNVTFRCDPISEHNRLYWYRQTLGQGPEFLTYFQNEAQLEKSRLLSDRFSAERPKGSFSTLEIQRTEQGDSAMYLCASSSSRTGLNSPLHFGNGTRLTVT.

In its sample, this clonotype was seen a few times. This rearrangement joins TRBV20-1 to TRBJ2-7; D possibly corresponds to TRBD2 (7 bases). Germline loops: CDR1 DFQATT, CDR2 SNEGSKA (reference sequence). CDR3 size: 13 residues. The V end lost 6 bases, the J end lost 3 bases, and 15 bases lay between the germline ends. In nucleotides, the CDR3 is TGCAGTGCCTCCGGGGGGACATACTACGAGCAGTACTTC. Its translation is CSASGGTYYEQYF.

In its sample, this clonotype was seen a few times. The chain carries TRBV5-1 and TRBJ1-1; the D gene is possibly TRBD1 (6 bases). V lost 0 bases to trimming and J lost 0 bases, with 12 bases between them. Germline V gene lookup returns CDR1 SGHRS and CDR2 YFSETQ. This CDR3 spans 16 amino acids. CDR3 amino acids: CASSLAAGTLNTEAFF. In DNA form, the CDR3 reads TGCGCCAGCAGCTTGGCCGCCGGGACATTGAACACTGAAGCTTTCTTT.

This clonotype came up a few times. The rearrangement links TRBV12-3 or TRBV12-4 to TRBJ1-2; no reliable D call. V was trimmed by 3 bases and J by 3 bases, leaving 5 bases between them. The CDR3 runs to 12 residues. CDR3 coding DNA: TGTGCCAGCAGTTTGATTGACTATGGCTACACCTTC. It encodes CASSLIDYGYTF.

The chain carries TRBV19 and TRBJ1-1; tentative D call: TRBD1 (6 bases). The CDR3 has 15 residues. Germline CDR1 reads LNHDA; CDR2 reads SQIVND (reference sequence). With 6 bases removed from V and 3 bases from J, the gap between germline ends came to 17 bases. CDR3 DNA: TGTGCCAGTAGCGTAAGGAAAGGGGGTGACACTGAAGCTTTCTTT. This sequence encodes CASSVRKGGDTEAFF.

The chain joins TRBV19 to TRBJ1-4; D not resolved. The CDR3 has 15 amino acids. CDR1 LNHDA and CDR2 SQIVND come from the germline V gene (reference sequence). Trimming shortened V by 3 bases and J by 3 bases, and 11 bases separated the two germline ends. The CDR3 DNA sequence: TGTGCCAGTAGTATGCAGAGTGCAGCTAATGAAAAACTGTTTTTT. Translation gives CASSMQSAANEKLFF.

The rearrangement uses TRBV7-2 and TRBJ2-2, with 10 bases fitting TRBD2. The CDR3 runs to 15 residues. V lost 5 bases and J lost 3; bases outside the gene matches: 3. Germline V lookup: CDR1 SGHTA, CDR2 FQGNSA. In DNA form, the CDR3 reads TGTGCCAGCAGCAGGACTAGCGGTTACACCGGGGAGCTGTTTTTT. It translates to CASSRTSGYTGELFF.

The chain has TRBV20-1 and TRBJ2-7, with 8 positions matching TRBD1. Per the germline V gene, CDR1 is DFQATT and CDR2 is SNEGSKA (reference sequence). This CDR3 contains 17 residues. The ends lost 6 bases at V and 2 bases at J; junction bases unmatched: 18. The CDR3 sequence is CSASGVVGQGRAYEQYF. The CDR3 nucleotides are TGCAGTGCCTCGGGGGTTGTCGGACAGGGACGGGCCTACGAGCAGTACTTC.

The V call is TRBV24-1, the J call TRBJ2-5; 7 bases align to TRBD2. The CDR3 totals 16 residues. With V trimmed by 5 bases and J by 5 bases, 13 bases remained unmatched. CDR1 is KGHDR and CDR2 is SFDVKD in the germline V gene. The CDR3 protein is CATSASGQRGKETQYF. The CDR3 region has the DNA TGTGCCACCAGTGCTAGTGGGCAGCGGGGCAAGGAGACCCAGTACTTC.

As concerns this clonotype: At one end, the junction sequence differs from germline, possibly due to a read error. This chain links TRBV10-3 with TRBJ2-5; 7 nucleotides match TRBD2. Per the germline V gene, CDR1 is ENHRY and CDR2 is SYGVKD. The CDR3 runs to 14 residues. The CDR3, as DNA: TGTGCCAACAGTTACCGGGGAGGGTGGGAGACCCAGTACTTC. Its protein is CANSYRGGWETQYF.

This clonotype was picked up a small number of times. The chain carries TRBV19 and TRBJ1-2; D ambiguous. Trimming took off 7 bases at V and 3 bases at J, with 9 bases between the two ends. CDR3 length: 12 residues. Germline CDR1 and CDR2: LNHDA and SQIVND (reference sequence). For the CDR3, the DNA is TGTGCCAGTATGGGCTTTTACTATGGCTACACCTTC. Amino acids: CASMGFYYGYTF.

The V gene is TRBV7-8, the J gene TRBJ2-7, with D perhaps TRBD2 (5 bases). Germline lookup yields CDR1 SGHVS and CDR2 FQNEAQ. V dropped 3 bases and J dropped 3 bases, with 9 bases sitting between them. The CDR3 runs to 13 residues. CDR3 protein: CASSFGINYEQYF. In DNA form, the CDR3 reads TGTGCCAGCAGCTTCGGGATAAACTACGAGCAGTACTTC.

This clonotype occurred many times. The CDR3 is CSASEVLSGANVLTF. The CDR3 coding sequence is TGCAGTGCTAGTGAAGTGCTATCTGGGGCCAACGTCCTGACTTTC. The V gene is TRBV20-1, the J gene TRBJ2-6; D remains unclear. Germline V gene data show CDR1 as DFQATT and CDR2 as SNEGSKA (reference sequence). There are 15 residues in the CDR3. The V end was cut by 3 bases, the J end by 1 base, with 10 bases between.